Sequencing of this TCR beta chain was carried out in a study of identical twins (dated by TCRdb to the mid-2010s). Looking at the study overall: The study deep-sequenced TCR alpha and beta repertoires from monozygotic twins, unrelated adults of various ages and cord blood to test whether fetal clonotypes persist. To rule out contamination, replicate twin experiments were performed at different times with different library preparation protocols.

Receptor libraries were prepared by 5' RACE. Sequencer: Illumina HiSeq 2000. A universal primer binding site was added through template switching, and the final cDNA carried a unique molecular identifier so that TCR cDNA molecules could be counted accurately. Specific primers in the conserved constant-segment region were used to synthesize first-strand cDNA for the TCR alpha and beta chains. To control for contamination, every cDNA library was double barcoded, receiving both a SMART-Mk sample barcode and Illumina barcodes. TruSeq adapter sequences, together with Illumina sample barcodes, were added in two successive PCR steps. The TCR alpha and beta cDNA libraries were sequenced on the Illumina HiSeq platform using custom primers. As for the authors' bioinformatics: Raw reads were processed with MiGEC to extract unique molecular identifiers, and MiXCR was used to determine CDR3 positions. Recombination models were inferred per individual with the repgenHMM and IGoR tools using an EM algorithm. Shared clonotypes were analyzed with the tcR package in R, and sharing was normalized by the product of cloneset sizes. To study raw recombination without the effects of thymic and clonal selection, out-of-frame nonproductive sequences were analyzed. The public reads were run again by TCRdb, first through fastp at Q25 and then through MiXCR, and only productive beta chains were kept. Rows with a matching CDR3 protein are joined into one entry that keeps the most common DNA and genes. TCRdb, rather than the study authors, made the V and J calls. This sample lists under 350,000 distinct CDR3 sequences; 8% to 9.5% were detected once. Of the sample, roughly 6.4% is held by the ten largest clones.

What the work shows at the level of the full study, not this receptor alone: Invariant T cells such as MAIT and iNKT could partly confound zero-insertion analyses, although diverse VJ usage argued against such confounding for most clonotypes. Compared with coincidental sharing between unrelated individuals, out-of-frame TCR alpha sequences shared between twins had an excess of sequences with low generation probability. A weaker excess of twin sharing was found in beta out-of-frame sequences because the signal-to-noise ratio was lowered by fewer shared sequences. Abundant cord blood beta clonotypes had fewer insertions, young adult naive repertoires showed a similar but weaker trend, and memory repertoires showed no such trend. Conclusions relied on cross-sectional statistical analysis, since the same donors could not be followed over many years. In monozygotic twins, recombination models systematically underestimated out-of-frame TCR alpha sharing, but the models matched the sharing seen between unrelated individuals.

V is cut by 1 base and J by 6 bases, and the space between the germline ends is 18 bases. Taken from the germline V gene, the CDR1 and CDR2 loops are SGHRS and YFSETQ. Reading from cysteine to phenylalanine, the CDR3 counts 16 amino acids. Only CDR3 DNA is held: 48 bases, read in frame from base 1. Only healthy Caucasian donors were included. Three pairs of female monozygotic twins, all aged about 18 to 30 years, made up the twin cohort. Positive isolation kits from Invitrogen were used to isolate CD4+ and CD8+ T cell populations. A note on this clonotype: Its antigen remains undetermined. Base qualities were left out, and no much larger clone turns up one base away.

These data are also associated with another study on yellow fever vaccine responses in identical twins. As the second publication notes: The authors reported that the T cell response to vaccination in identical twins appeared partly convergent and partly personalized. The study precisely tracked vaccine-responding T cell clones in identical twins.

This chain is built from TRBV5-1 and TRBJ2-3; the D segment is perhaps TRBD1 or TRBD2, each sharing 6 matched bases. The sequence came from a woman under 30 in good health. The material sequenced was CD8+ T cells sorted from blood. The DNA sequence is TGCGCCAGCAGCTTGAGTATTGGGGGGCGCATTGATACGCAGTATTTT. Its translation reads: CASSLSIGGRIDTQYF.